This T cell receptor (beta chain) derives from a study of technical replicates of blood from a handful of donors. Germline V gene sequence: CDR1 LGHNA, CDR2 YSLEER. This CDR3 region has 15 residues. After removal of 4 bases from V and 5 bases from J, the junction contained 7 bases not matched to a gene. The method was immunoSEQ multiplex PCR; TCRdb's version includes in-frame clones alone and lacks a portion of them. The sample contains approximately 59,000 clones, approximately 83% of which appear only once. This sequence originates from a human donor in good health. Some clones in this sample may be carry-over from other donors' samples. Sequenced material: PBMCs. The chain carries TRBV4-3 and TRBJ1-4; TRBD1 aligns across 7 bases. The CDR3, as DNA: TGCGCCAGCAGCCCGAGACAGGGAAAAAATGAAAAACTGTTTTTT. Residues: CASSPRQGKNEKLFF.